This TCR beta chain was observed in a study of T cell changes during pregnancy in multiple sclerosis. The CDR3 extends over 12 amino acids. CDR1 and CDR2 from the germline V gene are MNHEY and SMNVEV (reference sequence). The V gene lost 5 bases and the J gene lost 6 bases, with 7 bases spanning the gap. Measured with immunoSEQ multiplex PCR; TCRdb has only the in-frame clones, and not every one. The sample holds some 49,000 clones, 90% seen once. Sequences were derived from peripheral blood, sampled after pregnancy. The TCR sequence derives from a female donor in good health, enrolled as a control in a pregnancy study. V usage is TRBV27 and J usage is TRBJ2-2; no clear D. CDR3 sequence (DNA): TGTGCCAGCAGTCACGGGTCCGGGGAGCTGTTTTTT. It codes for CASSHGSGELFF.